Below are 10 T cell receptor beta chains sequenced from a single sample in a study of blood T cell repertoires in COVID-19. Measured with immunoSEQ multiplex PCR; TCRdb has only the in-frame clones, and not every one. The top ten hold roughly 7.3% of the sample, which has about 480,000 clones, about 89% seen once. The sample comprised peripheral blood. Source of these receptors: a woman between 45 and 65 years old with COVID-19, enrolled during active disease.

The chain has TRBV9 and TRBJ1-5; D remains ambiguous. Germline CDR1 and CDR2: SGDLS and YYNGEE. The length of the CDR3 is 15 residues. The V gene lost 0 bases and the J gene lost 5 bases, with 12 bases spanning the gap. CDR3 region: CASSVVGEPHQPQHF. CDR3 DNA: TGTGCCAGCAGCGTAGTCGGGGAACCGCATCAGCCCCAGCATTTT. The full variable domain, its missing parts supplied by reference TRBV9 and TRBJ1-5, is DSGVTQTPKHLITATGQRVTLRCSPRSGDLSVYWYQQSLDQGLQFLIQYYNGEERAKGNILERFSAQQFPDLHSELNLSSLELGDSALYFCASSVVGEPHQPQHFGDGTRLSIL.

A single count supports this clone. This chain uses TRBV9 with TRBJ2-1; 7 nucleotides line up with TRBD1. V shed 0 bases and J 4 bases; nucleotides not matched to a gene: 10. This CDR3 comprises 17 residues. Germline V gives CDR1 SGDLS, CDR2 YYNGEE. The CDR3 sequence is CASSVEAAGGDYNEQFF. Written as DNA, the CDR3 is TGTGCCAGCAGCGTAGAAGCGGCAGGGGGAGATTACAATGAGCAGTTCTTC.

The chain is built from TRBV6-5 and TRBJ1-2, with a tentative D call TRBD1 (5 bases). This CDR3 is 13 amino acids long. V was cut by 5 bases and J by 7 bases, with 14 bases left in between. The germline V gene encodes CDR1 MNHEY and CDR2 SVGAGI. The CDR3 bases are TGTGCCAGCAGTCCAGGGTGGGGAGGTGGCTACACCTTC. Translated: CASSPGWGGGYTF.

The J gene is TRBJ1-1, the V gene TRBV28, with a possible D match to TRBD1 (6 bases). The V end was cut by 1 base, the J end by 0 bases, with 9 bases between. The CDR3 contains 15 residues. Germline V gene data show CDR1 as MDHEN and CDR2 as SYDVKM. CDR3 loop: CASSLSDRLNTEAFF. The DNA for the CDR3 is TGTGCCAGCAGTTTATCCGACAGGCTGAACACTGAAGCTTTCTTT. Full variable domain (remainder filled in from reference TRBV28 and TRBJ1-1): DVKVTQSSRYLVKRTGEKVFLECVQDMDHENMFWYRQDPGLGLRLIYFSYDVKMKEKGDIPEGYSVSREKKERFSLILESASTNQTSMYLCASSLSDRLNTEAFFGQGTRLTVV.

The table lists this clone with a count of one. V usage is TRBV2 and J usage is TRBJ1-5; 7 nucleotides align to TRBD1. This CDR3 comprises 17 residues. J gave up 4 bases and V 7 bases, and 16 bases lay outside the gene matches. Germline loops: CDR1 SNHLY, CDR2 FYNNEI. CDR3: CASTSGQGDRGNQPQHF. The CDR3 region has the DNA TGTGCCAGCACCTCGGGGCAGGGGGATCGAGGGAATCAGCCCCAGCATTTT.

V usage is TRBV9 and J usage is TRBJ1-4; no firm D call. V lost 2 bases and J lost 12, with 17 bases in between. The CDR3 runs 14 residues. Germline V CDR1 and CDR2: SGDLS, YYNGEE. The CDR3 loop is CASSVGIANDQLFF. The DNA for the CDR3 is TGTGCCAGCAGCGTCGGGATAGCTAATGATCAACTGTTTTTT.

Written as DNA, the CDR3 is TGTGCCAGCAGGGGGGACAGCTTCTCCTACAATGAGCAGTTCTTC. Its translation: CASRGDSFSYNEQFF. The chain links TRBV2 to TRBJ2-1, with 7 bases that match TRBD1. Trimming removed 6 bases from V and 0 bases from J; junction bases left unmatched: 5. Germline V gene sequence: CDR1 SNHLY, CDR2 FYNNEI. The length of the CDR3 is 15 residues. Variable domain in full (rest from reference TRBV2 and TRBJ2-1): EPEVTQTPSHQVTQMGQEVILRCVPISNHLYFYWYRQILGQKVEFLVSFYNNEISEKSEIFDDQFSVERPDGSNFTLKIRSTKLEDSAMYFCASRGDSFSYNEQFFGPGTRLTVL.

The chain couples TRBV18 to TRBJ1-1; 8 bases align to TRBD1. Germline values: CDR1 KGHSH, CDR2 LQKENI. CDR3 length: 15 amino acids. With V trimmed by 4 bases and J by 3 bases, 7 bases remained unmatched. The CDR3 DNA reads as TGTGCCAGCTCACTCAGGGGGCAGGCGGACACTGAAGCTTTCTTT. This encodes CASSLRGQADTEAFF. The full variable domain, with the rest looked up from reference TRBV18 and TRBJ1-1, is NAGVMQNPRHLVRRRGQEARLRCSPMKGHSHVYWYRQLPEEGLKFMVYLQKENIIDESGMPKERFSAEFPKEGPSILRIQQVVRGDSAAYFCASSLRGQADTEAFFGQGTRLTVV.

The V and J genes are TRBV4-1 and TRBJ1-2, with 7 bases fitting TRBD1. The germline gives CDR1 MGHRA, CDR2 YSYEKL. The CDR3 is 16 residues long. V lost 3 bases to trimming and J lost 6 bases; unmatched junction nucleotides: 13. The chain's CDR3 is CASSQIMTGLEDGYTF. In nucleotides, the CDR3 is TGCGCCAGCAGCCAGATTATGACAGGGTTGGAGGATGGCTACACCTTC.

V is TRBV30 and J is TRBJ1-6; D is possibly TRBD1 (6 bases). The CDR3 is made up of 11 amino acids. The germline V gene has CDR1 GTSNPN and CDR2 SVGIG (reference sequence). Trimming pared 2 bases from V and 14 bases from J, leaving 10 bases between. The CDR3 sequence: CAWSYRESLHF. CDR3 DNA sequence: TGTGCCTGGAGTTACAGGGAATCCCTCCACTTT.